This T cell receptor (beta chain) was sequenced during a study of PD-1 blockade in classical Hodgkin lymphoma. The study, taken as a whole, reports: Some patients started nivolumab under 1 year after ASCT, and they were excluded.

Data came from immunoSEQ multiplex PCR; TCRdb stores just in-frame clones and leaves some out. The table includes approximately 50,000 clones, around 90% detected once. All patients experienced relapse after autologous stem cell transplantation, and brentuximab vedotin exposure was variable. As to this clone: The antigen is undetermined.

Germline values: CDR1 LGHNA, CDR2 YNFKEQ. V dropped 2 bases and J dropped 0; count of bases not matched to a gene: 8. The CDR3 covers 18 residues. This TCR came from a human donor with classical Hodgkin lymphoma. The specimen comprised peripheral blood mononuclear cells (PBMCs), sampled before the second cycle of nivolumab. This chain links TRBV4-2 with TRBJ2-4; 9 bases map to TRBD2. CDR3 bases: TGTGCCAGCAGCCAACCCGTTAGCGGGGGCCTAGCCAAAAACATTCAGTACTTC. Its translation is CASSQPVSGGLAKNIQYF.